A single sample is the source of the 17 T cell receptor beta chains below, sequenced in a study of regulatory T cells in long-lasting Graves disease. Construction of the TCR beta libraries employed iRepertoire HTBI primers in conjunction with Arm-PCR of CDR3 regions. TCRdb reprocessed the multiplex PCR reads via MiXCR and lists one record per CDR3 protein. Of a few hundred thousand distinct CDR3 sequences in the sample, less than 20% were seen once. Time point of the sample: newly diagnosed GD, antithyroid drugs for less than 3 months. The TCR library used RNA extracted from PBMCs. The data were also submitted as part of a second study, on T cells in Graves' hyperthyroidism and ophthalmopathy.

The material sequenced was peripheral blood mononuclear cells (PBMCs), taken at new diagnosis, from a patient treated with antithyroid drugs. The receptor source for this set is a woman aged 18-30 years with Graves disease.

The gene calls are TRBV9 and TRBJ2-1; no firm D call. With 3 bases removed from V and 2 bases from J, the gap between germline ends came to 6 bases. Germline CDR1 reads SGDLS; CDR2 reads YYNGEE. The CDR3 has 13 amino acids. CDR3 DNA: TGTGCCAGCAGCGCCCCCGCCTACAATGAGCAGTTCTTC. Protein: CASSAPAYNEQFF.

This clonotype showed up many times. This chain joins TRBV29-1 and TRBJ1-2, with 9 bases lining up with TRBD1. The V gene's germline CDR1 is SQVTM and CDR2 ANQGSEA. V trimming: 8 bases; J trimming: 6 bases; junction bases outside the gene matches: 4. The CDR3 consists of 11 residues. CDR3 nucleotides: TGCAGCTACGGGACAGGGCATGGCTACACCTTC. This encodes CSYGTGHGYTF.

This clonotype was seen just once. The rearrangement links TRBV20-1 to TRBJ2-5; D is unresolved. CDR1 DFQATT and CDR2 SNEGSKA come from the germline V gene (reference sequence). V lost 1 base and J 5 bases, leaving 8 bases between the germline ends. This CDR3 has 12 amino acids. CDR3 in DNA: TGCAGTGCTAGAGTTAATCTCGAGACCCAGTACTTC. Its translation is CSARVNLETQYF.

The V gene is TRBV6-1, the J gene TRBJ1-4; 10 bases align to TRBD1. The CDR3 spans 14 residues. Trimming at V came to 6 bases and at J to 8 bases, leaving 6 bases not matched to a gene. Germline lookup yields CDR1 MNHNS and CDR2 SASEGT. This chain's CDR3 is CASRKDRGREKLFF. The CDR3 DNA reads as TGTGCCAGCAGGAAGGACAGGGGGAGGGAAAAACTGTTTTTT.

The rearrangement joins TRBV20-1 to TRBJ1-2, with D possibly TRBD1 on 6 matching bases. The CDR3 loop spans 16 amino acids. Looked up from germline, CDR1 is DFQATT and CDR2 is SNEGSKA (reference sequence). V was clipped by 6 bases and J by 4 bases, with 24 bases between them. CDR3 DNA sequence: TGCAGTGCGCGACCGCCTAATACAGGGTTTGGCTATGGCTACACCTTC. Translated, it gives CSARPPNTGFGYGYTF.

In this sample, this clonotype turned up many times. The chain combines TRBV28 with TRBJ2-1; 8 bases agree with TRBD1. This CDR3 is built from 17 residues. Germline V gene data show CDR1 as MDHEN and CDR2 as SYDVKM. V was pared by 4 bases and J by 1 base, with 9 bases of the junction left unmatched. As DNA, the CDR3 is TGTGCCAGCAGTTATCACCGGGACAGGAAATCCTACAATGAGCAGTTCTTC. As protein: CASSYHRDRKSYNEQFF.

This clonotype has just a few counts. V usage is TRBV20-1 and J usage is TRBJ2-1; 9 bases align to TRBD2. The germline V gene encodes CDR1 DFQATT and CDR2 SNEGSKA (reference sequence). Trimming took 3 bases from V and 8 from J; bases not matched to a gene: 8. The CDR3 spans 14 residues. The CDR3 protein is CSARWNSGRYEQFF. The CDR3, as DNA: TGCAGTGCTAGGTGGAATAGCGGGAGATATGAGCAGTTCTTC.

This clonotype was counted only a few times. V is TRBV30 and J is TRBJ2-1, with 10 bases aligning to TRBD2. Germline V CDR1 and CDR2: GTSNPN, SVGIG (reference sequence). V was pared by 0 bases and J by 0 bases, with 17 bases of the junction left unmatched. This CDR3 has 21 amino acids. The CDR3, as DNA: TGTGCCTGGAGTGTACGATTACGGCTAGCGGGAGTTGGGAGCTCCTACAATGAGCAGTTCTTC. This gives the protein CAWSVRLRLAGVGSSYNEQFF.

This clonotype appeared many times. A read error may be the cause here, since a much bigger clone is one base away. The chain couples TRBV28 to TRBJ2-3, with 7 positions matching TRBD2. Trimming took 2 bases from V and 8 from J; bases not matched to a gene: 10. The CDR3 is 15 amino acids. From germline, CDR1 is MDHEN and CDR2 SYDVKM. CDR3 sequence: CASSLAGEGRGTQYF. Written as DNA, the CDR3 is TGTGCCAGCAGTTTAGCGGGAGAGGGGAGGGGTACGCAGTATTTT. Supplemented by reference TRBV28 and TRBJ2-3, the full variable domain reads DVKVTQSSRYLVKRTGEKVFLECVQDMDHENMFWYRQDPGLGLRLIYFSYDVKMKEKGDIPEGYSVSREKKERFSLILESASTNQTSMYLCASSLAGEGRGTQYFGPGTRLTVL.

In the case of this clonotype: In this CDR3 the conserved last residue, phenylalanine or tryptophan, is missing, so a read error is likely. The V and J genes are TRBV9 and TRBJ2-1, with TRBD2 identical over 7 bases. Germline-derived CDR1 and CDR2 are SGDLS and YYNGEE. The CDR3 has 15 amino acids. The V gene end was trimmed by 3 bases and the J gene end by 1 base; junction bases not matched to a gene: 4. The chain's CDR3 is CASSASGASYNEQFS. Written as DNA, the CDR3 is TGTGCCAGCAGCGCCAGCGGGGCTTCCTACAATGAGCAGTTCTCC.

This clonotype has at least ten counts. The CDR3 sequence is CASSFDRFYGYTF. CDR3 nucleotides: TGTGCCAGCAGTTTTGACAGGTTCTATGGCTACACCTTC. The gene calls are TRBV12-3 or TRBV12-4 and TRBJ1-2; possibly TRBD1 for D (6 bases). V was clipped by 3 bases and J by 4 bases, with 9 bases between them. This CDR3 has 13 residues.

Concerning this clonotype: This may be a read error, as it is one base from a much larger clone. The chain joins TRBV11-2 to TRBJ1-5; D remains unclear. The CDR3 is 14 residues long. The germline V gene has CDR1 SGHAT and CDR2 FQNNGV. As DNA, the CDR3 is TGTGCCAACAGCGACAATTATAGCAATCAGCCCCAGCATTTT. Its translation is CANSDNYSNQPQHF.

CDR3: CASSNLQSDTQYF. CDR3 nucleotide sequence: TGTGCCAGCAGCAACCTACAGTCAGATACGCAGTATTTT. The chain employs TRBV2 and TRBJ2-3, with D uncertain. The CDR3 loop spans 13 amino acids. CDR1 is SNHLY and CDR2 is FYNNEI in the germline V gene. Between the trimmed V and J ends, which lost 6 bases and 4 bases, there was a span of 11 bases.

In this sample, this clonotype turned up many times. The CDR3 spells CASSSGPNTEAFF. The CDR3 nucleotides read TGTGCCAGCAGTTCGGGACCGAACACTGAAGCTTTCTTT. The chain links TRBV11-3 to TRBJ1-1; D is possibly TRBD1 (5 bases). The CDR3 consists of 13 residues. Trimming cost V 6 bases and J 1 base, with 9 bases left between them. Germline assignment: CDR1 SGHNT and CDR2 YENEEA.

In its sample, this clonotype was seen many times. The rearrangement joins TRBV24-1 to TRBJ1-2; 11 bases are shared with TRBD1. With V trimmed by 3 bases and J by 7 bases, 15 bases remained unmatched. The CDR3 is 18 amino acids. The V gene's germline CDR1 is KGHDR and CDR2 SFDVKD. The DNA for the CDR3 is TGTGCCACCAGTGATCCCAATTCACTGGACAGGGGGCTCTCTGGCTACACCTTC. Encoded protein: CATSDPNSLDRGLSGYTF.

This clonotype was observed a handful of times. V usage is TRBV24-1 and J usage is TRBJ2-1; 7 bases fit TRBD1. This CDR3 is 16 amino acids long. After removal of 3 bases from V and 1 base from J, the junction contained 5 bases not matched to a gene. Looked up from germline, CDR1 is KGHDR and CDR2 is SFDVKD. In DNA form, the CDR3 reads TGTGCCACCAGTGATGCCGGGACAGTATCCTACAATGAGCAGTTCTTC. It translates to CATSDAGTVSYNEQFF.

Turning to this clonotype: With a much larger clone just one base away, this may be a read error. The chain recombines TRBV7-8 with TRBJ1-5; D is perhaps TRBD1 (5 bases). CDR1 SGHVS and CDR2 FQNEAQ come from the germline V gene. The CDR3 is 16 residues long. The CDR3 DNA sequence: TGTGCCAGCGGCTTAGTCGCAGGGAATAGCAATCAGCCCCAGCATTTT. Its protein product is CASGLVAGNSNQPQHF.